This TCR beta chain was documented in a study of shared clonotypes between healthy human individuals. Some clones are missing from TCRdb's copy, which holds only in-frame ones; the method was immunoSEQ multiplex PCR. The sample lists hundreds of thousands of clones, approximately 75% seen once, with 1.8% in the top ten. From CD4+ cells came CD45RA+ naive and CD45RA-negative memory subsets. CDR3 size: 16 residues. Trimming removed 0 bases at V and 2 bases at J, with 13 bases between. Germline V gives CDR1 SGHDN, CDR2 FVKESK. What was sequenced was memory CD4+ T cells sorted from blood. The subset is: CD45RA-negative fraction. This TCR was recovered from a woman aged 25 to 45 in good health. The chain recombines TRBV14 with TRBJ2-5; D not resolved. The DNA of the CDR3 is TGTGCCAGCAGCCAAGATTGGATTCGAGGTCAAGAGACCCAGTACTTC. Translating it yields CASSQDWIRGQETQYF.